This passage covers 14 T cell receptor beta chains from one sample sequenced in a study of T cell responses to AZD1222 COVID-19 vaccine. TCRdb's copy holds only in-frame clones and misses some; the assay was immunoSEQ multiplex PCR. The sample lists about 150,000 clones; about 92% were seen once. The sample consisted of peripheral blood, taken 28 days after the second AZD1222 dose. The receptors here all came from an adult who received the AZD1222 COVID-19 vaccine.

This clone came up once. The chain has TRBV7-2 and TRBJ2-7, with 12 nucleotides matching TRBD2. V gave up 5 bases and J gave up 6 bases; unmatched junction bases: 8. The CDR3 length is 15 residues. The germline V gene encodes CDR1 SGHTA and CDR2 FQGNSA. The CDR3: CASSPTSGRAPEQYF. CDR3 sequence (DNA): TGTGCCAGCAGCCCGACTAGCGGGAGAGCCCCCGAGCAGTACTTC.

This chain links TRBV28 with TRBJ1-2, with D tentatively TRBD1 (5 bases). V shed 3 bases and J shed 2 bases, with 13 bases lying between them. This CDR3 contains 15 residues. The germline CDR1 and CDR2 sequences are MDHEN and SYDVKM. The CDR3 reads CASSLTLQENYGYTF. DNA of the CDR3: TGTGCCAGCAGTTTGACCCTACAGGAAAACTATGGCTACACCTTC.

The chain is built from TRBV2 and TRBJ1-5, with TRBD1 matching 8 bases. From germline, CDR1 is SNHLY and CDR2 FYNNEI. V trimming: 5 bases; J trimming: 4 bases; junction bases outside the gene matches: 4. The CDR3 consists of 14 residues. Here the CDR3 DNA reads TGTGCCAGCAGTCGGGACAGGCCGAATCAGCCCCAGCATTTT. The encoded protein is CASSRDRPNQPQHF.

This chain links TRBV25-1 with TRBJ1-3, with 11 nucleotides matching TRBD1. V lost 6 bases to trimming and J lost 3 bases; unmatched junction nucleotides: 10. The germline gives CDR1 MGHDK, CDR2 SYGVNS. The CDR3 runs 17 residues. Written as DNA, the CDR3 is TGTGCCAGCAGCCGCAGGGGGACAGGGGGTAGTGGAAACACCATATATTTT. Protein product: CASSRRGTGGSGNTIYF. Variable domain in full (rest from reference TRBV25-1 and TRBJ1-3): EADIYQTPRYLVIGTGKKITLECSQTMGHDKMYWYQQDPGMELHLIHYSYGVNSTEKGDLSSESTVSRIRTEHFPLTLESARPSHTSQYLCASSRRGTGGSGNTIYFGEGSWLTVV.

J is TRBJ2-5 and V is TRBV5-1, with D tentatively TRBD1 (7 bases). Trimming shortened V by 4 bases and J by 5 bases, and 21 bases separated the two germline ends. The CDR3 totals 16 residues. Germline lookup yields CDR1 SGHRS and CDR2 YFSETQ. The CDR3 DNA reads TGCGCCAGCAGCACCCTAGGGGGCTTCGGGGGTGAGACCCAGTACTTC. Amino acids: CASSTLGGFGGETQYF.

The count of this clone is one. The rearrangement links TRBV27 to TRBJ1-5; 9 bases are a match to TRBD1. The length of the CDR3 is 15 residues. V was pared by 6 bases and J by 4 bases, with 7 bases of the junction left unmatched. CDR1 is MNHEY, CDR2 SMNVEV, per germline (reference sequence). The CDR3 DNA reads as TGTGCCAGCAGACTGACAGGGGGGGGGAATCAGCCCCAGCATTTT. Amino acids: CASRLTGGGNQPQHF.

The chain recombines TRBV2 with TRBJ1-2, with D unclear. CDR3 size: 14 residues. V gave up 7 bases and J gave up 7 bases, with 19 bases separating them. Germline CDR1 SNHLY, CDR2 FYNNEI. CDR3 nucleotide sequence: TGTGCCAGCAAAACGTTTGAGGGCATAGGTGGCTACACCTTC. Translation gives CASKTFEGIGGYTF. The full variable domain, rest sourced from reference TRBV2 and TRBJ1-2, is EPEVTQTPSHQVTQMGQEVILRCVPISNHLYFYWYRQILGQKVEFLVSFYNNEISEKSEIFDDQFSVERPDGSNFTLKIRSTKLEDSAMYFCASKTFEGIGGYTFGSGTRLTVV.

On this clone itself: The sample has other DNA sequences that encode this CDR3 too. The rearrangement joins TRBV7-2 to TRBJ2-7; 11 bases are shared with TRBD1. This CDR3 has 14 residues. Germline assignment: CDR1 SGHTA and CDR2 FQGNSA. The J segment lost 4 bases and the V segment lost 5 bases, leaving 4 bases of the junction unmatched. This chain's CDR3 is CASSPGTGGYEQYF. The CDR3 DNA is TGTGCCAGCAGCCCCGGGACAGGGGGATACGAGCAGTACTTC. Combining the CDR3 with reference TRBV7-2 and TRBJ2-7 gives the whole variable domain GAGVSQSPSNKVTEKGKDVELRCDPISGHTALYWYRQSLGQGLEFLIYFQGNSAPDKSGLPSDRFSAERTGGSVSTLTIQRTQQEDSAVYLCASSPGTGGYEQYFGPGTRLTVT.

The chain couples TRBV3-1 (or the pseudogene TRBV3-2) to TRBJ1-6; D not resolved. V dropped 3 bases and J dropped 7 bases, with 7 bases sitting between them. Germline CDR1 and CDR2: LGHDT and YNNKEL (reference sequence). This CDR3 comprises 13 residues. CDR3 amino acids: CASSHLGNSPLHF. The CDR3 DNA reads TGTGCCAGCAGCCACCTTGGAAATTCACCCCTCCACTTT.

V and J are TRBV6-5 and TRBJ1-3, with D tentatively TRBD1 (5 bases). V was trimmed by 0 bases and J by 3 bases, leaving 9 bases between them. The CDR3 contains 15 residues. Looked up from germline, CDR1 is MNHEY and CDR2 is SVGAGI. CDR3 sequence reads: CASSYSTRVGNTIYF. CDR3 coding DNA: TGTGCCAGCAGTTACTCGACCAGGGTTGGAAACACCATATATTTT.

The gene calls are TRBV4-2 and TRBJ1-1, with 9 bases that match TRBD1. CDR3 size: 15 residues. The germline V gene encodes CDR1 LGHNA and CDR2 YNFKEQ. The V gene end was trimmed by 1 base and the J gene end by 5 bases; junction bases not matched to a gene: 5. The CDR3 reads CASSQGTGARTEAFF. Written as DNA, the CDR3 is TGTGCCAGCAGCCAAGGGACAGGGGCACGTACTGAAGCTTTCTTT.

The chain uses TRBV10-3 and TRBJ2-3; 7 bases match TRBD2. The CDR3 has 14 residues. The germline V gene encodes CDR1 ENHRY and CDR2 SYGVKD. V shed 5 bases, J shed 0 bases, and the junction held 2 bases outside the gene matches. Here the CDR3 reads CAISPSGSTDTQYF. The CDR3 region has the DNA TGTGCCATCAGTCCTAGCGGTAGCACAGATACGCAGTATTTT.

J is TRBJ1-2 and V is TRBV19; TRBD1 agrees at 7 bases. After removal of 5 bases from V and 5 bases from J, the junction contained 14 bases not matched to a gene. The length of the CDR3 is 16 residues. CDR1 is LNHDA, CDR2 SQIVND, per germline (reference sequence). The CDR3 DNA follows: TGTGCCAGTAGTCCTCCGGGACAGCGAAGGGGTTATGGCTACACCTTC. This gives the protein CASSPPGQRRGYGYTF. Drawing the rest from reference TRBV19 and TRBJ1-2, the complete variable domain is DGGITQSPKYLFRKEGQNVTLSCEQNLNHDAMYWYRQDPGQGLRLIYYSQIVNDFQKGDIAEGYSVSREKKESFPLTVTSAQKNPTAFYLCASSPPGQRRGYGYTFGSGTRLTVV.

The V gene is TRBV3-1 (or the pseudogene TRBV3-2), the J gene TRBJ1-6; D is ambiguous. Per germline, CDR1 LGHDT and CDR2 YNNKEL (reference sequence). Trimming stripped 0 bases from V and 0 bases from J, with 3 bases between. There are 15 residues in the CDR3. CDR3 in amino acids: CASSQEISYNSPLHF. The CDR3 bases are TGTGCCAGCAGCCAAGAGATCTCCTATAATTCACCCCTCCACTTT.